The rows below give T cell receptor beta chains drawn from one sample of a study of graft-versus-host responses after intestinal transplantation. Profiling relied on immunoSEQ multiplex PCR, and the TCRdb table lists in-frame clones only, not all of them. The sample has tens of thousands of clones; 90% are singletons. Their antigens remain unidentified. This material consisted of unstimulated CD8+ T cells sorted from spleen or lymph node cells, taken before transplant. These receptor sequences come from a human donor who was the organ donor for an intestinal transplant. Each CDR3 is given with its conserved first and last residue. The D gene is left open where the match is weak. Only some rows state a clone size, as once, few, many or a class for expanded clones.

j_gene,abundance,v_gene,d_gene,CDR3nt,CDR3aa
TRBJ2-5,-,TRBV11-1,-,TGTGCCAGCAGCTTAGGGACTACCGAAGAGACCCAGTACTTC,CASSLGTTEETQYF
TRBJ2-2,-,TRBV4-3,TRBD1,TGCGCCAGCAGCCAAACCAACAGGGGTTGGACCGGGGAGCTGTTTTTT,CASSQTNRGWTGELFF
TRBJ1-1,-,TRBV14,-,TGTGCCAGCAGTCGGGGGGAGAACACTGAAGCTTTCTTT,CASSRGENTEAFF
TRBJ1-2,-,TRBV15,-,TGTGCCACCAGCAGACCACAGGACACCCATGGCTACACCTTC,CATSRPQDTHGYTF
TRBJ2-1,-,TRBV27,-,TGTGCCAGCAGTTTAGGCGGTCACAATGAGCAGTTCTTC,CASSLGGHNEQFF
TRBJ2-3,-,TRBV4-2,TRBD2,TGTGCCAGCAGCAAGACCCCTGTCGGGGGGGGGCCTGCAGATACGCAGTATTTT,CASSKTPVGGGPADTQYF
TRBJ1-5,-,TRBV7-6,-,TGTGCCAGCAGCTTAGCTCCGAGTAATCAGCCCCAGCATTTT,CASSLAPSNQPQHF
TRBJ1-1,-,TRBV30,TRBD1,TGTGCCTGGGACAGGGGAGGAACTGAAGCTTTCTTT,CAWDRGGTEAFF
TRBJ2-5,-,TRBV28,TRBD2,TGTGCCAGCAGTTACGGACTAGCGGGGGGACTACGCATCCAAGAGACCCAGTACTTC,CASSYGLAGGLRIQETQYF
TRBJ1-5,-,TRBV4-1,TRBD1,TGCGCCAGCAGCCAGGGGGGACAGCCCAATCAGCCCCAGCATTTT,CASSQGGQPNQPQHF
TRBJ2-2,-,TRBV4-2,TRBD1,TGTGCCAGCAGTCAAGTACAGGGGGCGAACACCGGGGAGCTGTTTTTT,CASSQVQGANTGELFF
TRBJ1-1,-,TRBV7-7,-,TGTGCTAGCAGCTGGGACTCCATGAACACTGAAGCTTTCTTT,CASSWDSMNTEAFF
TRBJ1-2,-,TRBV28,TRBD1,TGTGCCACAACCGGGACAGGCGGTGGCTACACCTTC,CATTGTGGGYTF
TRBJ2-5,-,TRBV11-3,-,TGTGCCAGCAGCCTCGGGGTACAAGAGACCCAGTACTTC,CASSLGVQETQYF
TRBJ2-1,-,TRBV6-5,TRBD1,TGTGCCAGCAGTTACACAGGGGGCTACAATGAGCAGTTCTTC,CASSYTGGYNEQFF
TRBJ1-6,once,TRBV18,TRBD1,TGTGCCAGCTCACCATTTCCGGACAGGGGTAATTCACCCCTCCACTTT,CASSPFPDRGNSPLHF
TRBJ2-3,-,TRBV4-3,-,TGCGCCAGCAGCCAAGACACCCCGGACAGATCTAGCACAGATACGCAGTATTTT,CASSQDTPDRSSTDTQYF
TRBJ1-3,few,TRBV4-2,TRBD1,TGTGCCAGCAGCCAAGATCCGGACAGGGGGACGGGAAACACCATATATTTT,CASSQDPDRGTGNTIYF
TRBJ1-1,-,TRBV13,TRBD1,TGTGCCAGCAGCTCCCTTCTCCGGGACAGGGTAGAATCGGACACTGAAGCTTTCTTT,CASSSLLRDRVESDTEAFF
TRBJ1-2,-,TRBV6-6,-,TGTGCCAGCAGTTACCGGGGCTACACCTTC,CASSYRGYTF
TRBJ2-2,-,TRBV6-4,TRBD1,TGTGCCACCGTTCCTACAGGGGAAGGCGGGGAGCTGTTTTTT,CATVPTGEGGELFF
TRBJ2-2,-,TRBV5-4,-,TGTGCCAGCAGCAACTCACGGGGGACCGGGGAGCTGTTTTTT,CASSNSRGTGELFF
TRBJ1-2,-,TRBV9,TRBD1,TGTGCCAGCAGCGTAGCGGACAGGGGGCTTTATGGCTACACCTTC,CASSVADRGLYGYTF
TRBJ2-5,few,TRBV6-5,-,TGTGCCAGCAGTAATGGGGACATCCAAGAGACCCAGTACTTC,CASSNGDIQETQYF
TRBJ2-3,-,TRBV29-1,-,TGCAGCGTTGTAGCCAGGGGCGCTAGCACAGATACGCAGTATTTT,CSVVARGASTDTQYF
TRBJ1-5,-,TRBV19,TRBD1,TGTGCCAGTAGTTGGGACAGGGGGAGCAATCAGCCCCAGCATTTT,CASSWDRGSNQPQHF
TRBJ2-3,once,TRBV10-3,TRBD1,TGTGCCATCAGTTTGGGACAGGGGCCAGATACGCAGTATTTT,CAISLGQGPDTQYF
TRBJ2-2,-,TRBV5-1,-,TGCGCCAGCGGGTACAGGGACACTCCGAACACCGGGGAGCTGTTTTTT,CASGYRDTPNTGELFF
TRBJ1-1,-,TRBV20-1,-,TGCAGTGCTAGACCCGTGTTGGCTTTCTTT,CSARPVLAFF
TRBJ1-5,-,TRBV19,-,TGTGCCAGTAGTATAGCCAGGGGAAACAAGCCCCAGCATTTT,CASSIARGNKPQHF
TRBJ1-2,-,TRBV2,TRBD1,TGTGCCAGCAGTGGTGGGACAGGGGGCGAAGGCTACACCTTC,CASSGGTGGEGYTF
TRBJ1-5,-,TRBV2,TRBD1,TGTGCCAGCAGTGAAGGAGGGGACAGGACACATTATAGCAATCAGCCCCAGCATTTT,CASSEGGDRTHYSNQPQHF
TRBJ1-2,-,TRBV4-2,-,TGTGCCAGCAGCCAAGATCCGGCCCAGGGAGGGGCTACTGGCTACACCTTC,CASSQDPAQGGATGYTF
TRBJ1-5,few,TRBV23-1,-,TGCGCCAGCAGTCGGGGGGGGTATAGCAATCAGCCCCAGCATTTT,CASSRGGYSNQPQHF
TRBJ1-2,-,TRBV5-1,TRBD1,TGCGCCAGCCGTCACCGCCGGGACAGGGTGCGGGGCTACACCTTC,CASRHRRDRVRGYTF
TRBJ2-1,-,TRBV5-4,-,TGTGCCAGCAGCTTTCCAGGGTGGGATGAGCAGTTCTTC,CASSFPGWDEQFF
TRBJ2-2,-,TRBV28,-,TGTGCCAGCAGTTCGACGGGAGCCGGGGAGCTGTTTTTT,CASSSTGAGELFF
TRBJ2-1,-,TRBV9,TRBD2,TGTGCCAGCAGCGTATTCCTCGGGACTACTTACAATGAGCAGTTCTTC,CASSVFLGTTYNEQFF
TRBJ1-6,-,TRBV19,TRBD1,TGTGCCAGTAGTCCTCGACAGGGGGCTTCACCCCTCCACTTT,CASSPRQGASPLHF